This TCR beta chain was identified during a study of blood T cell repertoires in COVID-19. This table comes from immunoSEQ multiplex PCR, and its TCRdb copy is limited to in-frame clones, with some not included. The data hold around 50,000 clones, with over 75% observed a single time. The origin of this receptor is a man aged 50 to 59 with active COVID-19. The sequencing input was peripheral blood.

The CDR3 protein is CASSWTTGLNSPLHF. The CDR3 DNA reads as TGTGCCAGCAGCTGGACCACAGGTCTTAATTCACCCCTCCACTTT. The rearrangement links TRBV11-1 to TRBJ1-6; possibly TRBD1 for D (5 bases). CDR1 is SGHAT, CDR2 FQDESV, per germline (reference sequence). The CDR3 sequence is 15 residues long. Trimming pared 4 bases from V and 6 bases from J, leaving 13 bases between.